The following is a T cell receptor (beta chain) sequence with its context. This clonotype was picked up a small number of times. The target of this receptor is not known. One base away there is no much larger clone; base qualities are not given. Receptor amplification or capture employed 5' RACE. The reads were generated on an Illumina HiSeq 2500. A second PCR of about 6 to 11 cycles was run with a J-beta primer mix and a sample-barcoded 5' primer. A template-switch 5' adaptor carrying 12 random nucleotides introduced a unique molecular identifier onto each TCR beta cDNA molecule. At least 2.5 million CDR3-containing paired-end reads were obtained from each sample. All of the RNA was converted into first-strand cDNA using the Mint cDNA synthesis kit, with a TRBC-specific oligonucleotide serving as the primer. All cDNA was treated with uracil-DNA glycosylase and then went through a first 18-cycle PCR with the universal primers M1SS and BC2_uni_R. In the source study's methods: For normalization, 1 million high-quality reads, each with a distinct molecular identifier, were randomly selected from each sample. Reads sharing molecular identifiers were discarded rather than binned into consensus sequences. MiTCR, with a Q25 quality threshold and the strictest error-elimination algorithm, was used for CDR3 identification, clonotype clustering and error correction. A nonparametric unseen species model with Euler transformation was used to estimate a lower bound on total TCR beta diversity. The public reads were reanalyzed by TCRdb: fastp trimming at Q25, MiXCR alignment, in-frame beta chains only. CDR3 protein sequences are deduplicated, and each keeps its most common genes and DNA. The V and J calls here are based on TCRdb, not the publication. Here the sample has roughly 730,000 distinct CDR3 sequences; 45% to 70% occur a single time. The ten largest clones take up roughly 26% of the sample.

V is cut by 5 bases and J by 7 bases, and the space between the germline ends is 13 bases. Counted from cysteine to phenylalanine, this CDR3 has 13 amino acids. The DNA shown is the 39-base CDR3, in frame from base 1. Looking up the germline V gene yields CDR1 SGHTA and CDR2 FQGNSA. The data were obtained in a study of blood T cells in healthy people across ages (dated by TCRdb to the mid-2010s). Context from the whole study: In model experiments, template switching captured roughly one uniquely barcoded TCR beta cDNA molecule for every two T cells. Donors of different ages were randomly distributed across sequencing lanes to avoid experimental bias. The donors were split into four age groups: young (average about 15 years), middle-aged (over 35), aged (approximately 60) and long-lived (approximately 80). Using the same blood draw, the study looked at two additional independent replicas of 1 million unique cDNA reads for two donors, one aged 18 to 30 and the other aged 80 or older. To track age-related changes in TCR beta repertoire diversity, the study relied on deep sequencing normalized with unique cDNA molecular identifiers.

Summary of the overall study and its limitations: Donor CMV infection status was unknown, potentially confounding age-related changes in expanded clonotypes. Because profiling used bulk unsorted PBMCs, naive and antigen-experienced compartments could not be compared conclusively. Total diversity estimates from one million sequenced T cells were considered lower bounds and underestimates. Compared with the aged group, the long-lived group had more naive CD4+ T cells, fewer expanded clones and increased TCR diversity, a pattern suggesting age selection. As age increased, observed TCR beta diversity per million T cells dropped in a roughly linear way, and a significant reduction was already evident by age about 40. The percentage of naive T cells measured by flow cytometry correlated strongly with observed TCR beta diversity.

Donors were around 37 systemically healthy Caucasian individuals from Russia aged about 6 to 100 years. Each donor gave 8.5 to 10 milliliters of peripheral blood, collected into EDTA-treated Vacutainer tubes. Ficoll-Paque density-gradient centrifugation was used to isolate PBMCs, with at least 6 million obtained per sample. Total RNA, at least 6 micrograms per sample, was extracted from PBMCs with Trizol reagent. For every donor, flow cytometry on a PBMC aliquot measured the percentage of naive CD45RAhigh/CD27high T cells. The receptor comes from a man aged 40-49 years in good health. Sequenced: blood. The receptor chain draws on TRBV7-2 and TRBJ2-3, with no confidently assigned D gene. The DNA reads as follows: TGTGCCAGCAGCGCCTCTGTCCCAAATACGCAGTATTTT. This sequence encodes CASSASVPNTQYF.